This T cell receptor beta chain was documented in a study of shared T cell receptors in the human thymus. TCRdb's copy holds only in-frame clones and misses some; the assay was immunoSEQ multiplex PCR. The sample lists 650,000 to 950,000 clones; approximately 85% were seen once. V shed 1 base, J shed 4 bases, and the junction held 4 bases outside the gene matches. CDR3 size: 15 residues. Germline V gene data show CDR1 as SGHTS and CDR2 as YDEGEE. This sample was shared with a second study, whose subject was human thymus T cells. That source notes: Resections from corrective heart surgery supplied the thymus tissue.

V is TRBV5-8 and J is TRBJ1-1, with 10 positions matching TRBD1. Sequencing was done on a sample of thymocytes. This receptor was identified in a girl under two years old with a congenital heart defect. CDR3 coding DNA: TGTGCCAGCAGCTTGTGCGGGACAGGGGTCACTGAAGCTTTCTTT. Translated, it gives CASSLCGTGVTEAFF.